These T cell receptor beta chains were read from a single sample in a study of blood T cell repertoires in COVID-19. Only in-frame clones appear in the TCRdb table, and some are missing; sequencing was by immunoSEQ multiplex PCR. The sample has roughly 32,000 clones; more than 80% are singletons. The sequenced sample was peripheral blood. All receptors derive from a male donor with active COVID-19. Each CDR3 is given with its conserved first and last residue. The D gene is left open where the match is weak. Size is stated for part of the rows, as once, few or many counts, or as a class when the clone is expanded.

cdr3_nt,cdr3_aa,v_call,j_call,clone_size,d_call
TGTGCCAGCTCACCATCGGGACAGGGGGCCGCAAATGAGCAGTTCTTC,CASSPSGQGAANEQFF,TRBV18,TRBJ2-1,.,TRBD1
TGTGCCAGCAGCTCTTTGACAGGGGGCGCGCAGAACACTGAAGCTTTCTTT,CASSSLTGGAQNTEAFF,TRBV11-2,TRBJ1-1,.,TRBD1
TGTGCCAGCAGCGCCTGGGGAGGGGTTTGGCTCAATGAGCAGTTCTTC,CASSAWGGVWLNEQFF,TRBV9,TRBJ2-1,.,TRBD2
TGCGCCAGCAGCTTGGGCAGTGATATGGGCTACACCTTC,CASSLGSDMGYTF,TRBV5-1,TRBJ1-2,.,.
TGCGCCAGCAGCCGGGGGGCTAGCGGGGGCCCAACCTACGAGCAGTACTTC,CASSRGASGGPTYEQYF,TRBV4-3,TRBJ2-7,.,TRBD2
TGCGCCAGCAGCTTGGATGGGCGGGGGGGCGCCACAGATACGCAGTATTTT,CASSLDGRGGATDTQYF,TRBV5-1,TRBJ2-3,.,TRBD2
TGTGCCACCAGCAGAGATCGCGGACAGGGCTTGGATACGCAGTATTTT,CATSRDRGQGLDTQYF,TRBV15,TRBJ2-3,.,TRBD1
TGTGCCATCAGTCAAACAGGGGTTTATGGCTACACCTTC,CAISQTGVYGYTF,TRBV10-3,TRBJ1-2,.,TRBD1
TGTGCCAGCAGCTTGACAGGGGGGTTCGGATATGGCTACACCTTC,CASSLTGGFGYGYTF,TRBV5-4,TRBJ1-2,few,TRBD1
TGTGCCACCAGTGACACGGACAAGAACTATGGCTACACCTTC,CATSDTDKNYGYTF,TRBV24-1,TRBJ1-2,.,.
TGTGCCAGCAGTTCGAGACTAGCGGACAAGGGCAATGAGCAGTTCTTC,CASSSRLADKGNEQFF,TRBV6-2/TRBV6-3,TRBJ2-1,.,TRBD2
TGTGCCAGCAGTATTAGGGGGGGAGACATTCAGTACTTC,CASSIRGGDIQYF,TRBV7-2,TRBJ2-4,once,.
TGTGCCAGCAGCGAAAAAGGGACAGGGGGCTTTGGCTACACCTTC,CASSEKGTGGFGYTF,TRBV5-6,TRBJ1-2,once,TRBD1
TGTGCCAGCAGTTACAGTGTTATTCGACAGGGGATCAATCAGCCCCAGCATTTT,CASSYSVIRQGINQPQHF,TRBV6-2/TRBV6-3,TRBJ1-5,.,TRBD1
TGCGCCAGCAGCTTGGCCCTGGGGGCCACAACCGGGGAGCTGTTTTTT,CASSLALGATTGELFF,TRBV5-1,TRBJ2-2,.,.
TGTGCCAGCAGCCAAACGGGACTAGCGGGATCCTACGAGCAGTACTTC,CASSQTGLAGSYEQYF,TRBV3-1/TRBV3-2,TRBJ2-7,.,TRBD2
TGCGCCAGCAGCCAAGATCTTTTCAGGGCCCGAAACAAGCCACCCCTCCACTTT,CASSQDLFRARNKPPLHF,TRBV4-3,TRBJ1-6,.,.
TGTGCCAGCAGCCTACCGGGACAGGAGAGGGCTAACTATGGCTACACCTTC,CASSLPGQERANYGYTF,TRBV5-6,TRBJ1-2,few,TRBD1
TGCGCCAGCAGCTTGGTTGGGACGGGGGGCGCGGAGCAGTACTTC,CASSLVGTGGAEQYF,TRBV5-1,TRBJ2-7,.,.
TGCAGCGTTGTGTGGCTAGCGGGGGGGACCTCCCGCAATGAGCAGTTCTTC,CSVVWLAGGTSRNEQFF,TRBV29-1,TRBJ2-1,.,TRBD2
TGTGCCAGCAGTTACTCGCCTAGCGGAGTCACCTACGAGCAGTACTTC,CASSYSPSGVTYEQYF,TRBV6-2/TRBV6-3,TRBJ2-7,.,TRBD2
TGTGCCAGCAGTATAAGAGGGACAGGGAACTATGGCTACACCTTC,CASSIRGTGNYGYTF,TRBV6-2/TRBV6-3,TRBJ1-2,.,TRBD1
TGTGCCAGCAGTGACTCTTCGGCAAACCGAGACTACTACGAGCAGTACTTC,CASSDSSANRDYYEQYF,TRBV6-4,TRBJ2-7,.,.
TGTGCCACGCAGGGTTCAGGGGCCAACGTCCTGACTTTC,CATQGSGANVLTF,TRBV24-1,TRBJ2-6,.,.
TGTGCCAGCAGCCAGTTTCGCAGGGGGACTGAAGCTTTCTTT,CASSQFRRGTEAFF,TRBV3-1/TRBV3-2,TRBJ1-1,once,TRBD1
TGTGCCAGCAGCACCCCCGCCGAGAACATTCAGTACTTC,CASSTPAENIQYF,TRBV5-8,TRBJ2-4,.,.
TGTGCCAGCACCCTTACGGGGGGCACTGAAGCTTTCTTT,CASTLTGGTEAFF,TRBV12-3/TRBV12-4,TRBJ1-1,.,.
TGTGCCAGCAGCCCAACAGGGGAAGACTCCTACGAGCAGTACTTC,CASSPTGEDSYEQYF,TRBV25-1,TRBJ2-7,few,TRBD1
TGTGCCAGCAGCTTAGAGAGGGGGGGCCAGGAGACCCAGTACTTC,CASSLERGGQETQYF,TRBV7-3,TRBJ2-5,.,.
TGTGCCAGCAGCTTAGCGCACTTGACGGGCTATGGCTACACCTTC,CASSLAHLTGYGYTF,TRBV7-2,TRBJ1-2,.,.
TGTGCCAGCAGTAAAACAGGGGTTCTCTCACCCCTCCACTTT,CASSKTGVLSPLHF,TRBV6-5,TRBJ1-6,.,TRBD1
TGTGCCAGCAGTCCCCCATCGGCTGGAAACACCATATATTTT,CASSPPSAGNTIYF,TRBV6-6,TRBJ1-3,.,.
TGTGCCAGTAGTCTCGAGGGAAGAACAGCTTTCTTT,CASSLEGRTAFF,TRBV19,TRBJ1-1,.,.
TGTGCCAGCAGTTACTCTGGAAGGGGGAGGAACACTGAAGCTTTCTTT,CASSYSGRGRNTEAFF,TRBV6-6,TRBJ1-1,.,.
TGTGCCAGCAGCCAAGAGCGGGCCCCAAACTATGGCTACACCTTC,CASSQERAPNYGYTF,TRBV4-2,TRBJ1-2,.,.
TGTGCCAGCAGCGTATTCGGGGGGGAAATCGATACGCAGTATTTT,CASSVFGGEIDTQYF,TRBV9,TRBJ2-3,.,TRBD2
TGTGCCAGCAGTTACTCCGCGGCATTGGACGAGCAGTACTTC,CASSYSAALDEQYF,TRBV6-6,TRBJ2-7,.,.
TGTGCCAGCGGGGGACAGAGGAACACTGAAGCTTTCTTT,CASGGQRNTEAFF,TRBV28,TRBJ1-1,.,TRBD1
TGTGCCACCAGCATGCGAGAGAGAAACACCATATATTTT,CATSMRERNTIYF,TRBV15,TRBJ1-3,.,.
TGTGCCAGCAGCCCCAGAGGGCGGGTGCCCTACGAGCAGTACTTC,CASSPRGRVPYEQYF,TRBV7-9,TRBJ2-7,.,.
TGCGCCAGCAGTCGTACTTTTTCCGTCTCTGGAAACACCATATATTTT,CASSRTFSVSGNTIYF,TRBV4-1,TRBJ1-3,.,.
TGTGCCAGCCTAACAGGGCCCTACGAGCAGTACTTC,CASLTGPYEQYF,TRBV2,TRBJ2-7,few,.
TGTGCCAGCAGTTTAATCAGGTATCAGCCCCAGCATTTT,CASSLIRYQPQHF,TRBV28,TRBJ1-5,.,.
TGTGCCAGCAGCTTAGAGAGTAGCACAGATACGCAGTATTTT,CASSLESSTDTQYF,TRBV7-9,TRBJ2-3,.,.
TGTGCCAGCAGCTTATTACCCGGGACAGGAGGAACGGACTATGGCTACACCTTC,CASSLLPGTGGTDYGYTF,TRBV7-3,TRBJ1-2,.,TRBD1
TGTGCCAGCAGCTCAACAGGGCGGTCTGGGGCCAACGTCCTGACTTTC,CASSSTGRSGANVLTF,TRBV5-6,TRBJ2-6,.,.
TGCGCCAGCAGCTTTGAAACGGTCGGGGAGCTGTTTTTT,CASSFETVGELFF,TRBV5-1,TRBJ2-2,once,.
TGTGCCAGTAGTATCACGACAGGGTTGTACCAAGAGACCCAGTACTTC,CASSITTGLYQETQYF,TRBV19,TRBJ2-5,once,TRBD1
TGTGCCAGCAGCTCCAGGACTATCACAGATACGCAGTATTTT,CASSSRTITDTQYF,TRBV7-8,TRBJ2-3,.,.
TGTGCCAGCAGCTTTTTCCAGGGTGGCGCGGATGAGCAGTTCTTC,CASSFFQGGADEQFF,TRBV5-5,TRBJ2-1,.,.
TGTGCCAGCAGCCTGGGGAGTTACGAGCAGTACTTC,CASSLGSYEQYF,TRBV3-1/TRBV3-2,TRBJ2-7,.,.